Given below is one T cell receptor (beta chain) in context. No antigen is known for it. The data were obtained in a study of tumor and adjacent non-tumor tissue in lung cancer. Study background: Patients were aged about 31 to 76, nine to eleven men and a handful of women, stage I to III.

This CDR3 region has 12 residues. Trimming pared 9 bases from V and 2 bases from J, leaving 9 bases between. Looked up from germline, CDR1 is MGHRA and CDR2 is YSYEKL. This sample's RNA came from whole unsorted tissue. More than 3 cm separated this lung sample from the edge of the tumor. The library came from three nested PCR rounds adapted from ARM-PCR protocols. TCRdb recomputed calls from the multiplex PCR reads with MiXCR, one row per CDR3 protein. This table holds 80,000 to 100,000 distinct CDR3 sequences, approximately 80% found once. Overall study findings and caveats: Significantly higher TCR diversity was found in tumor than normal lung.

Material for sequencing was distant non-tumor lung tissue. The chain couples TRBV4-1 to TRBJ2-3; D remains unclear. The receptor comes from a man aged 55 to 70 with small cell lung cancer. The CDR3 sequence is CASRQNTDTQYF. The DNA of the CDR3 is TGCGCCAGTAGACAAAACACAGATACGCAGTATTTT.